This TCR beta chain comes out of a study of blood T cell repertoires in COVID-19. Study-wide context: From the United States, Italy and Spain came samples of acute and convalescent COVID-19.

Germline V gene data show CDR1 as SEHNR and CDR2 as FQNEAQ (reference sequence). V trimming: 5 bases; J trimming: 0 bases; junction bases outside the gene matches: 20. The CDR3 spans 20 residues. Authors' data handling: Amplification of reference gene primers provided the estimated nucleated cell counts. Sequenced by immunoSEQ multiplex PCR; TCRdb stores in-frame clones only, minus some. D and trimming were read from the DNA, whereas the V and J calls and clone size are those reported in that table. This sample yields 250,000 to 300,000 clones, of which around four fifths are seen a single time; around 4.5% belongs to the top ten.

The TCR was taken from a man in his fifties or sixties who had recovered from COVID-19. The chain carries TRBV7-9 and TRBJ2-3; 7 bases are a match to TRBD2. The sequencing input was peripheral blood. The DNA for the CDR3 is TGTGCCAGCAGCACCGGGGGGAGGATCACACAACCGTCTAGCACAGATACGCAGTATTTT. Encoded protein: CASSTGGRITQPSSTDTQYF.